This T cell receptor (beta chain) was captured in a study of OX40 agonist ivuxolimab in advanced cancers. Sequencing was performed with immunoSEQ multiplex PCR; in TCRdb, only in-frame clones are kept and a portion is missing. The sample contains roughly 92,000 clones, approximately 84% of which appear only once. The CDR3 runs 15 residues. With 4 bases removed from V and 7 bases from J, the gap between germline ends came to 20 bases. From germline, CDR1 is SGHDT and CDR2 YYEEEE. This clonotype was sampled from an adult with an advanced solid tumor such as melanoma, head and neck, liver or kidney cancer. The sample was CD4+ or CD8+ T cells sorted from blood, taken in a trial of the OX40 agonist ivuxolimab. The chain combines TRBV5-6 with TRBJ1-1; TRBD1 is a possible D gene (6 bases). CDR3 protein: CASSPRGFGLGEAFF. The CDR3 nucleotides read TGTGCCAGCAGCCCCAGGGGATTTGGGCTTGGTGAAGCTTTCTTT.